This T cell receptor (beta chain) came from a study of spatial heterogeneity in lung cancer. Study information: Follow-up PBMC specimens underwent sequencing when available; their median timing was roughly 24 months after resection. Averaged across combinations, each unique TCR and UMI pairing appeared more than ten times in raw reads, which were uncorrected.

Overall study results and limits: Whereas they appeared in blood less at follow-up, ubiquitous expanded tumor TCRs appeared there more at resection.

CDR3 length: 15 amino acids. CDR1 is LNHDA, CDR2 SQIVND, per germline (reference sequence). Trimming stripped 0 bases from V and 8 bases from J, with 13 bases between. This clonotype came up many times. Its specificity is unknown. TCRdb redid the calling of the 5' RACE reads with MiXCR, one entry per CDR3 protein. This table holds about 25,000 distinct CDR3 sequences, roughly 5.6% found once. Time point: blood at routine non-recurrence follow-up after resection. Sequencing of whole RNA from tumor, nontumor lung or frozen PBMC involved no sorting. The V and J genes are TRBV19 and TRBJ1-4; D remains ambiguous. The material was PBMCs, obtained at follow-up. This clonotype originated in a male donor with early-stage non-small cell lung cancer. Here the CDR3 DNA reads TGTGCCAGTAGTATAGAGGCCAGGCGGCCGGAAAAACTGTTTTTT. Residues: CASSIEARRPEKLFF.